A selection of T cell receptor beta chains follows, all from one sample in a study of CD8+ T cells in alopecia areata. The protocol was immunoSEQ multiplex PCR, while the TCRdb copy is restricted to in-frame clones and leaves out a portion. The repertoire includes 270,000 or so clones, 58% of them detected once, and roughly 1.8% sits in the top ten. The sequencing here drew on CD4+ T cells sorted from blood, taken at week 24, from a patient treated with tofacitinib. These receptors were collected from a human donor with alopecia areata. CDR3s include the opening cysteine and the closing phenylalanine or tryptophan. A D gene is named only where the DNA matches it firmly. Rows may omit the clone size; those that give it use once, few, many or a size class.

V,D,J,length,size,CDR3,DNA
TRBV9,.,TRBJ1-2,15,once,CASSVEGRSYYGYTF,TGTGCCAGCAGCGTAGAAGGGCGGTCGTACTATGGCTACACCTTC
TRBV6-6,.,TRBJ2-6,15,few,CASSNQDSGANVLTF,TGTGCCAGCAGTAATCAGGATTCTGGGGCCAACGTCCTGACTTTC
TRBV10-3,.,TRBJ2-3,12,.,CAIRGSSDTQYF,TGTGCCATCAGGGGATCATCAGATACGCAGTATTTT
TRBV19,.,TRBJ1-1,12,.,CASSRSRTEAFF,TGTGCCAGTAGCAGGTCGAGGACTGAAGCTTTCTTT
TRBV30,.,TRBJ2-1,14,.,CAWRGAGLFWEQFF,TGTGCCTGGAGGGGAGCGGGCCTATTCTGGGAGCAGTTCTTC
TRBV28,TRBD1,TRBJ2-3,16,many,CASSPRVGQGIVTQYF,TGTGCCAGCAGTCCCCGCGTAGGACAGGGAATCGTTACGCAGTATTTT
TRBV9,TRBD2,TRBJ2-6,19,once,CASSAEAGPWGSGANVLTF,TGTGCCAGCAGCGCTGAAGCGGGGCCCTGGGGCTCTGGGGCCAACGTCCTGACTTTC
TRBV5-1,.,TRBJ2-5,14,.,CASSSTGTQETQYF,TGCGCCAGCAGCTCGACAGGAACCCAAGAGACCCAGTACTTC
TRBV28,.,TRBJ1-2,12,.,CASSFKGYGYTF,TGTGCCAGCAGTTTTAAGGGTTACGGCTACACCTTC
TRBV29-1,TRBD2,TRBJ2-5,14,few,CSVASGTHGETQYF,TGCAGCGTCGCCAGCGGGACGCATGGAGAGACCCAGTACTTC
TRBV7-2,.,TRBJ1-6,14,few,CASSLGGEGSPLHF,TGTGCCAGCAGCTTAGGGGGAGAAGGTTCACCCCTCCACTTT
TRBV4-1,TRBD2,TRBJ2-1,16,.,CASSQERGRYNNEQFF,TGCGCCAGCAGCCAAGAGCGGGGGAGATATAACAATGAGCAGTTCTTC
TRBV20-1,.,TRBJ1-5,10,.,CSAGSRPQHF,TGCAGTGCTGGAAGTAGGCCCCAGCATTTT
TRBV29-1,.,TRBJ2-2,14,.,CSVSVQFSTGELFF,TGCAGCGTTAGTGTCCAATTCAGCACCGGGGAGCTGTTTTTT
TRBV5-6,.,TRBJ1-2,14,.,CASSLAGLNYGYTF,TGTGCCAGCAGCTTGGCCGGCCTTAACTATGGCTACACCTTC
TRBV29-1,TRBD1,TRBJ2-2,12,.,CSVDRGTGELFF,TGCAGCGTCGACAGGGGCACCGGGGAGCTGTTTTTT
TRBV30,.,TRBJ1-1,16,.,CAWRYPAGEGYTEAFF,TGTGCCTGGAGATACCCGGCAGGGGAAGGGTACACTGAAGCTTTCTTT
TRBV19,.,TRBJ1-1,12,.,CASNYKGTEAFF,TGTGCCAGTAATTACAAGGGGACTGAAGCTTTCTTT
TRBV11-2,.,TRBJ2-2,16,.,CASSLVAGDLTGELFF,TGTGCCAGCAGCTTAGTCGCTGGGGATCTCACCGGGGAGCTGTTTTTT
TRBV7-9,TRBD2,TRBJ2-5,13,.,CASSKRGGETQYF,TGTGCCAGCAGCAAGCGGGGAGGGGAGACCCAGTACTTC
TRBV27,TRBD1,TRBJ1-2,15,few,CASSPPGQGSGGYTF,TGTGCCAGCAGTCCCCCGGGACAGGGGAGCGGTGGCTACACCTTC
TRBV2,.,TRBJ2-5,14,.,CASQSRANQETQYF,TGTGCCAGCCAGTCGAGGGCCAACCAAGAGACCCAGTACTTC
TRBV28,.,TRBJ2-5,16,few,CASSSPFRGDQETQYF,TGTGCCAGCAGTTCCCCCTTTAGAGGGGATCAAGAGACCCAGTACTTC
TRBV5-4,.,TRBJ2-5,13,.,CASSVDTQETQYF,TGTGCCAGCAGCGTCGACACCCAAGAGACCCAGTACTTC
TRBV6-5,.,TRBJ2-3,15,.,CASSPRPYPTDTQYF,TGTGCCAGCAGTCCAAGACCTTACCCCACAGATACGCAGTATTTT
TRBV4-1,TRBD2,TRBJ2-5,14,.,CASSPSGGKETQYF,TGCGCCAGCAGCCCCAGCGGGGGAAAAGAGACCCAGTACTTC
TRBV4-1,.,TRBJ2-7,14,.,CASSHIGRDYEQYF,TGCGCCAGCAGCCACATTGGCAGGGACTACGAGCAGTACTTC
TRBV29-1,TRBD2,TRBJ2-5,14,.,CSVGGTSGGETQYF,TGCAGCGTTGGGGGGACTAGCGGAGGAGAGACCCAGTACTTC
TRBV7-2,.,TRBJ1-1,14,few,CASSSQGSRTEAFF,TGTGCCAGCAGCTCTCAGGGATCTCGGACTGAAGCTTTCTTT
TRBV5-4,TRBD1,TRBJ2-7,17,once,CASSRGTGELTTYEQYF,TGTGCCAGCAGCCGGGGGACAGGGGAGCTCACGACCTACGAGCAGTACTTC
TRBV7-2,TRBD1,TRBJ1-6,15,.,CASSRDRVTDSPLHF,TGTGCCAGCAGCCGGGACAGGGTTACAGATTCACCCCTCCACTTT
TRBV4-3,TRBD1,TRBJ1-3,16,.,CASSQEAGTVGNTIYF,TGCGCCAGCAGCCAAGAGGCTGGGACAGTCGGAAACACCATATATTTT
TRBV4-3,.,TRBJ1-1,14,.,CASSQDRKGTEAFF,TGCGCCAGCAGCCAAGATCGGAAGGGCACTGAAGCTTTCTTT
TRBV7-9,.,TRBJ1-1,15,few,CASSLVRAVNTEAFF,TGTGCCAGCAGCTTAGTGAGGGCTGTGAACACTGAAGCTTTCTTT
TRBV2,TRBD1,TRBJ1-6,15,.,CASRVKTGIGSPLHF,TGTGCCAGCAGAGTAAAGACAGGGATTGGATCACCCCTCCACTTT
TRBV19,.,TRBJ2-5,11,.,CASMGVETQYF,TGTGCCAGTATGGGGGTGGAGACCCAGTACTTC
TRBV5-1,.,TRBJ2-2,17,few,CASSLGDSLYYTGELFF,TGCGCCAGCAGCTTGGGCGACTCTTTGTACTACACCGGGGAGCTGTTTTTT
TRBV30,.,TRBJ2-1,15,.,CAWSKWGGLYNEQFF,TGTGCCTGGAGTAAGTGGGGGGGCCTCTACAATGAGCAGTTCTTC
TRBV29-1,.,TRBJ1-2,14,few,CSLRSGGERYGYTF,TGCAGTTTAAGGTCAGGCGGCGAACGATATGGCTACACCTTC
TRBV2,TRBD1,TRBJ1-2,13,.,CASRRDRVYGYTF,TGTGCCAGCAGGAGGGACAGGGTCTATGGCTACACCTTC
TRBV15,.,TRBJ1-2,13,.,CATSRAAAYGYTF,TGTGCCACCAGCAGAGCCGCTGCCTATGGCTACACCTTC
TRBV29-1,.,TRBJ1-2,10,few,CSGADYGYTF,TGCAGCGGGGCGGACTATGGCTACACCTTC
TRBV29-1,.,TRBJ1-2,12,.,CSVRNTLEGYTF,TGCAGCGTGAGAAATACTTTGGAAGGCTACACCTTC
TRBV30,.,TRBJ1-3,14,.,CAWSLGGTGNTIYF,TGTGCCTGGAGTCTCGGAGGAACTGGAAACACCATATATTTT
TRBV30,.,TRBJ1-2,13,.,CAWNGGGGYGYTF,TGTGCCTGGAATGGGGGAGGTGGGTATGGCTACACCTTC
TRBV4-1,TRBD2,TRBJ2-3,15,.,CASSQDGRGGDTQYF,TGCGCCAGCAGCCAAGATGGTCGGGGGGGTGATACGCAGTATTTT